The TCR beta chain described here comes from a study of blood T cell repertoires in COVID-19. The protocol was immunoSEQ multiplex PCR, while the TCRdb copy is restricted to in-frame clones and leaves out a portion. Altogether hundreds of thousands of clones are present, roughly 82% being singletons, with the ten largest covering about 2.1%. This CDR3 is 14 amino acids long. Germline lookup yields CDR1 MDHEN and CDR2 SYDVKM. V lost 3 bases and J lost 5; bases outside the gene matches: 6. The TCR was taken from a woman in her forties or fifties who had recovered from COVID-19. The sample was PBMCs or T cells enriched from blood (not recorded which). This chain connects TRBV28 to TRBJ1-2; TRBD1 aligns across 7 bases. The CDR3 DNA reads as TGTGCCAGCAGTTTTAGGAGGGGGCCTTATGGCTACACCTTC. Protein sequence: CASSFRRGPYGYTF.